The next 23 T cell receptor beta chains were all read from a single sample in a study of blood T cell repertoires in COVID-19. Measured with immunoSEQ multiplex PCR; TCRdb has only the in-frame clones, and not every one. The table lists 130,000 to 150,000 clones, approximately 80% of them singletons, with less than 2.5% in the top ten. The specimen sequenced was peripheral blood. These receptors were obtained from a woman in her sixties with acute or convalescent COVID-19.

The CDR3, as DNA: TGCAGTGCTAGAGCTGAGGAGACCCAGTACTTC. It specifies CSARAEETQYF. V usage is TRBV20-1 and J usage is TRBJ2-5; D unresolved. V lost 1 base to trimming and J lost 5 bases, with 5 bases between them. Germline CDR1 DFQATT, CDR2 SNEGSKA (reference sequence). The CDR3 loop spans 11 amino acids.

The chain combines TRBV5-1 with TRBJ2-3, with 7 bases aligning to TRBD1. The CDR3 extends over 15 amino acids. CDR1 SGHRS and CDR2 YFSETQ come from the germline V gene. The ends lost 7 bases at V and 3 bases at J; junction bases unmatched: 11. Written as DNA, the CDR3 is TGCGCCAGCGCCCGGTCAGGGGGAAGGACAGATACGCAGTATTTT. Translation gives CASARSGGRTDTQYF.

At least ten counts were recorded for this clone. CDR3 DNA sequence: TGTGCCAGCAGCCCGTGGCCTAGCGGGCCCTACAATGAGCAGTTCTTC. This sequence encodes CASSPWPSGPYNEQFF. V is TRBV3-1 (or the pseudogene TRBV3-2) and J is TRBJ2-1; 8 bases match TRBD2. The CDR3 has 16 residues. Per germline, CDR1 LGHDT and CDR2 YNNKEL (reference sequence). V lost 4 bases to trimming and J lost 2 bases; unmatched junction nucleotides: 7.

The genes are TRBV3-1 (or the pseudogene TRBV3-2) and TRBJ2-1; maybe TRBD2 (6 bases). CDR1 and CDR2 from the germline V gene are LGHDT and YNNKEL (reference sequence). This CDR3 contains 12 residues. V was pared by 5 bases and J by 8 bases, with 10 bases between. In DNA form, the CDR3 reads TGTGCCAGCAGCGGGGACTTGGATGAGCAGTTCTTC. Its protein product is CASSGDLDEQFF.

The V gene is TRBV5-1, the J gene TRBJ2-5, with D possibly TRBD2 on 7 matching bases. The CDR3 sequence is 15 residues long. The germline gives CDR1 SGHRS, CDR2 YFSETQ. Trimming left V 1 base short and J 3 bases short, with 13 bases between. The DNA for the CDR3 is TGCGCCAGCAGCTTGTTGGGGGAGGGGGAAGAGACCCAGTACTTC. Translated: CASSLLGEGEETQYF. The entire variable domain, with the rest obtained from reference TRBV5-1 and TRBJ2-5, is as follows: KAGVTQTPRYLIKTRGQQVTLSCSPISGHRSVSWYQQTPGQGLQFLFEYFSETQRNKGNFPGRFSGRQFSNSRSEMNVSTLELGDSALYLCASSLLGEGEETQYFGPGTRLLVL.

This chain connects TRBV15 to TRBJ2-1; no definite D call. Germline V gives CDR1 LNHNV, CDR2 YYDKDF (reference sequence). The CDR3 sequence is 12 residues long. Trimming left V 3 bases short and J 4 bases short, with 4 bases between. CDR3 in DNA: TGTGCCACCAGCAGTCGTTACAATGAGCAGTTCTTC. Translating it yields CATSSRYNEQFF.

This clone is a singleton in its sample. The rearrangement uses TRBV3-1 (or the pseudogene TRBV3-2) and TRBJ2-1; D may be TRBD1 (6 bases). The CDR3 totals 16 residues. Germline V gene data show CDR1 as LGHDT and CDR2 as YNNKEL (reference sequence). The germline V and J ends were trimmed by 4 bases and 8 bases, with 21 bases remaining between them. The CDR3 DNA reads as TGTGCCAGCAGCCCTCACTTTGGGGGCCTTCCTTATGAGCAGTTCTTC. This sequence encodes CASSPHFGGLPYEQFF.

This chain joins TRBV21-1 and TRBJ2-7; the DNA was not used to check the table's D call, TRBD1. TRBV21-1 is deemed a pseudogene. The CDR3 runs to 15 residues. The CDR3 loop reads CASTAEDRGRYEQYF. CDR3 in DNA: TGTGCCAGCACCGCGGAGGACAGGGGCAGGTACGAGCAGTACTTC.

The chain links TRBV19 to TRBJ2-1; D remains ambiguous. The CDR3 runs 12 residues. Germline V CDR1 and CDR2: LNHDA, SQIVND (reference sequence). The V and J ends lost 8 bases and 5 bases respectively, with 10 bases between them. The CDR3, as DNA: TGTGCCAGTGGTTACAGCCACAATGAGCAGTTCTTC. Encoded protein: CASGYSHNEQFF.

This clone has more than one count but fewer than ten. The V gene is TRBV28, the J gene TRBJ1-5, with 7 bases matching TRBD1. V was clipped by 2 bases and J by 5 bases; unmatched bases: 6. The CDR3 length is 15 residues. The germline CDR1 and CDR2 sequences are MDHEN and SYDVKM. The CDR3 coding sequence is TGTGCCAGCAGTTTAGGGACAGCAGGACATCAGCCCCAGCATTTT. Residues: CASSLGTAGHQPQHF.

V is TRBV29-1 and J is TRBJ2-7; 10 bases line up with TRBD2. Germline assignment: CDR1 SQVTM and CDR2 ANQGSEA. Trimming took 0 bases from V and 4 from J; bases not matched to a gene: 6. The CDR3 extends over 15 amino acids. Here the CDR3 DNA reads TGCAGCGTTGAAGAGGGACCAGCGGGAGGGTACGAGCAGTACTTC. It translates to CSVEEGPAGGYEQYF.

V is TRBV4-2 and J is TRBJ1-1, with 12 bases that match TRBD1. The V and J ends lost 0 bases and 10 bases, in that order; junction bases with no gene match: 6. There are 15 residues in the CDR3. Germline V lookup: CDR1 LGHNA, CDR2 YNFKEQ. CDR3 protein: CASSQDGDRGRGAFF. DNA of the CDR3: TGTGCCAGCAGCCAAGATGGGGACAGGGGGCGCGGAGCTTTCTTT.

In its sample, this clone was seen once. This rearrangement joins TRBV28 to TRBJ2-7; a weak D match, TRBD1 (6 bases). The V end lost 6 bases, the J end lost 3 bases, and 15 bases lay between the germline ends. CDR1 and CDR2 (germline): MDHEN, SYDVKM. There are 14 residues in the CDR3. The DNA for the CDR3 is TGTGCCAGCAGGAGGGATGGGGGCAGCTACGAGCAGTACTTC. Protein product: CASRRDGGSYEQYF.

V usage is TRBV29-1 and J usage is TRBJ1-1, with a weak D call TRBD1 (5 bases). The V gene's germline CDR1 is SQVTM and CDR2 ANQGSEA. The CDR3 extends over 12 amino acids. The V and J ends lost 4 bases and 2 bases respectively, with 8 bases between them. DNA of the CDR3: TGCAGCGTTGTGGACATAAACACTGAAGCTTTCTTT. It yields the protein CSVVDINTEAFF.

This clone was recorded a few times. This chain joins TRBV5-1 and TRBJ2-7; the D gene is possibly TRBD2 (6 bases). Germline loops: CDR1 SGHRS, CDR2 YFSETQ. The V and J ends lost 4 bases and 5 bases respectively, with 10 bases between them. CDR3 length: 12 residues. The CDR3 region has the DNA TGCGCCAGCAGCCTGGCGGGAAACGAGCAGTACTTC. Amino acid sequence: CASSLAGNEQYF. Supplemented by reference TRBV5-1 and TRBJ2-7, the full variable domain reads KAGVTQTPRYLIKTRGQQVTLSCSPISGHRSVSWYQQTPGQGLQFLFEYFSETQRNKGNFPGRFSGRQFSNSRSEMNVSTLELGDSALYLCASSLAGNEQYFGPGTRLTVT.

The rearrangement uses TRBV7-9 and TRBJ2-7; D remains unclear. Looked up from germline, CDR1 is SEHNR and CDR2 is FQNEAQ (reference sequence). The CDR3 extends over 19 amino acids. Trimming left V 8 bases short and J 6 bases short, with 35 bases between. The CDR3 sequence is CASGSNSLTFTQARREQYF. The DNA of the CDR3 is TGTGCCAGCGGCTCTAACTCTTTGACCTTCACCCAGGCCCGGCGCGAGCAGTACTTC. Full variable domain (rest looked up from reference TRBV7-9 and TRBJ2-7): DTGVSQNPRHKITKRGQNVTFRCDPISEHNRLYWYRQTLGQGPEFLTYFQNEAQLEKSRLLSDRFSAERPKGSFSTLEIQRTEQGDSAMYLCASGSNSLTFTQARREQYFGPGTRLTVT.

The chain couples TRBV30 to TRBJ1-5, with unresolved D. This CDR3 is 13 amino acids long. Germline lookup yields CDR1 GTSNPN and CDR2 SVGIG (reference sequence). V gave up 0 bases and J gave up 6 bases, with 9 bases separating them. Here the CDR3 DNA reads TGTGCCTGGAGTGTAGCCCCAGGTCAGCCCCAGCATTTT. As protein: CAWSVAPGQPQHF.

In DNA, the CDR3 is TGTGCCAGCAGCTTAACCGGGACTAGCGGGAGGGCCGCAGATACGCAGTATTTT. The encoded protein is CASSLTGTSGRAADTQYF. The J gene is TRBJ2-3, the V gene TRBV7-9, with TRBD2 matching 16 bases. The CDR3 has 18 residues. Germline CDR1 is SEHNR and CDR2 is FQNEAQ (reference sequence). The V gene end was trimmed by 2 bases and the J gene end by 4 bases; junction bases not matched to a gene: 6. Full variable domain (missing parts from reference TRBV7-9 and TRBJ2-3): DTGVSQNPRHKITKRGQNVTFRCDPISEHNRLYWYRQTLGQGPEFLTYFQNEAQLEKSRLLSDRFSAERPKGSFSTLEIQRTEQGDSAMYLCASSLTGTSGRAADTQYFGPGTRLTVL.

This clone was detected only a few times. This chain connects TRBV27 to TRBJ1-5; 8 positions agree with TRBD1. The CDR3 covers 14 residues. CDR1 and CDR2 from the germline V gene are MNHEY and SMNVEV (reference sequence). V shed 11 bases and J 5 bases; nucleotides not matched to a gene: 11. Here the CDR3 reads CASKPQGAHQPQHF. CDR3 DNA sequence: TGTGCCTCTAAACCCCAGGGGGCGCATCAGCCCCAGCATTTT.

The chain couples TRBV7-9 to TRBJ1-5; weak D call: TRBD1 (6 bases). Trimming took off 5 bases at V and 3 bases at J, with 8 bases between the two ends. Germline V CDR1 and CDR2: SEHNR, FQNEAQ (reference sequence). The CDR3 covers 13 residues. CDR3 region: CASSTGYNQPQHF. The CDR3 region has the DNA TGTGCCAGCAGCACAGGGTACAATCAGCCCCAGCATTTT.

V and J are TRBV10-3 and TRBJ2-1, with no clear D. The germline V gene encodes CDR1 ENHRY and CDR2 SYGVKD. V gave up 6 bases and J gave up 4 bases, with 16 bases separating them. CDR3 size: 15 residues. This CDR3 is CAIRPKATRYNEQFF. The CDR3 DNA follows: TGTGCCATCAGACCTAAAGCAACCCGGTACAATGAGCAGTTCTTC.

The chain has TRBV30 and TRBJ1-1; D is unresolved. V lost 4 bases and J 4 bases, leaving 13 bases between the germline ends. CDR1 is GTSNPN, CDR2 SVGIG, per germline (reference sequence). This CDR3 is built from 13 residues. The CDR3, as DNA: TGTGCCTGGAACTTGAGGGTCGGCACTGAAGCTTTCTTT. Amino acid sequence: CAWNLRVGTEAFF.

The chain combines TRBV19 with TRBJ2-3; 10 positions match TRBD1. With V trimmed by 6 bases and J by 4 bases, 7 bases remained unmatched. The CDR3 spans 15 residues. Germline lookup yields CDR1 LNHDA and CDR2 SQIVND (reference sequence). DNA for the CDR3: TGTGCCAGTAGAAGCGGACAGGGGGAATCAGATACGCAGTATTTT. Its protein is CASRSGQGESDTQYF.